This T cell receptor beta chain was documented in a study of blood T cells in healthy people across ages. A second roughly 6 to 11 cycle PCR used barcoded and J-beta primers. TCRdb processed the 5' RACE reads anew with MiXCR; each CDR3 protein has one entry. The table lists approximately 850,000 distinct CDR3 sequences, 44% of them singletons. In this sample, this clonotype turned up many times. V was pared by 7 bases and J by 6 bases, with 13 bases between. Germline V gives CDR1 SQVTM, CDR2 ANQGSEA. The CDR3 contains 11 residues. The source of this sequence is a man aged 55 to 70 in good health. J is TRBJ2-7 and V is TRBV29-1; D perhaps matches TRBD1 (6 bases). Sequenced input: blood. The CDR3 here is CSGTAAGEQYF. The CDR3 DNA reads TGCAGCGGGACAGCGGCGGGCGAGCAGTACTTC.